This is a list of T cell receptor beta chains from one sample in a study of blood T cell repertoires in COVID-19. Assay used: immunoSEQ multiplex PCR; TCRdb lists only in-frame clones, some missing. Altogether approximately 160,000 clones are present, approximately 80% being singletons, with the ten largest covering 9.1%. Sequences were obtained from peripheral blood. These receptors were collected from a woman older than 75 with active or convalescent COVID-19. The CDR3 runs from the conserved cysteine through the conserved F or W. The order of the fields is J gene, V gene, CDR3 protein.

J gene: TRBJ1-2; V gene: TRBV12-3/TRBV12-4; CDR3 protein: CASSLSTYGYTF
J gene: TRBJ2-1; V gene: TRBV5-5; CDR3 protein: CASSWEAEYYNEQFF
J gene: TRBJ1-1; V gene: TRBV9; CDR3 protein: CASSPRGFSNTEAFF
J gene: TRBJ2-3; V gene: TRBV3-1/TRBV3-2; CDR3 protein: CASSGTASTDTQYF
J gene: TRBJ2-1; V gene: TRBV9; CDR3 protein: CASSVGPGTGYNEQFF
J gene: TRBJ1-3; V gene: TRBV10-3; CDR3 protein: CAISETDRVAGNTIYF
J gene: TRBJ1-6; V gene: TRBV6-5; CDR3 protein: CASGGQARGPLHF
J gene: TRBJ1-1; V gene: TRBV11-3; CDR3 protein: CASSTQGNTEAFF
J gene: TRBJ1-1; V gene: TRBV7-2; CDR3 protein: CASSPSSRRRDTEAFF
J gene: TRBJ1-1; V gene: TRBV10-3; CDR3 protein: CAISVARDTEAFF
J gene: TRBJ1-5; V gene: TRBV10-3; CDR3 protein: CAISEQGGRLYDNQPQHF
J gene: TRBJ1-3; V gene: TRBV7-2; CDR3 protein: CASSSQGGSGNTIYF
J gene: TRBJ1-1; V gene: TRBV19; CDR3 protein: CASSDRLNTEAFF
J gene: TRBJ2-2; V gene: TRBV4-2; CDR3 protein: CASSQVLAGGDTGELFF
J gene: TRBJ1-5; V gene: TRBV15; CDR3 protein: CATSRVRTGNQPQHF
J gene: TRBJ1-1; V gene: TRBV27; CDR3 protein: CASSLSWGGLTEAFF
J gene: TRBJ1-1; V gene: TRBV4-2; CDR3 protein: CASSQGLGARLSLNTEAFF
J gene: TRBJ2-7; V gene: TRBV19; CDR3 protein: CASSIIGDRAHEQYF
J gene: TRBJ1-2; V gene: TRBV20-1; CDR3 protein: CSARVIDGYTF
J gene: TRBJ1-6; V gene: TRBV6-5; CDR3 protein: CASSYAGLTNSPLHF
J gene: TRBJ2-1; V gene: TRBV24-1; CDR3 protein: CATSDRSRDEQFF
J gene: TRBJ2-7; V gene: TRBV11-3; CDR3 protein: CASSLGLGGDEQYF
J gene: TRBJ2-7; V gene: TRBV19; CDR3 protein: CASSEQGNEQYF
J gene: TRBJ1-5; V gene: TRBV6-5; CDR3 protein: CASSHDSGNQPQHF
J gene: TRBJ1-3; V gene: TRBV7-2; CDR3 protein: CASSFRQGRDTIYF
J gene: TRBJ2-1; V gene: TRBV12-5; CDR3 protein: CASSGGGSYNEQFF
J gene: TRBJ1-1; V gene: TRBV11-2; CDR3 protein: CASSLAVMNTEAFF
J gene: TRBJ2-1; V gene: TRBV10-3; CDR3 protein: CAIQYSDIYNEQFF